The present T cell receptor (beta chain) was sequenced within a study of T cells after yellow fever vaccination. In regard to this clonotype: Its antigen is not identified.

TCRdb used MiXCR to reprocess the 5' RACE reads, holding one entry per CDR3 protein. The profile shows 510,000 or so distinct CDR3 sequences, 15% to 20% of them singletons. Study-wide points: From the bulk population, abundant clonotypes could contaminate and appear within FACS-sorted repertoires. CD4 and CD8 compartments shared a small share of clonotypes. A secondary response was less intense yet reached its peak sooner, at day 5 versus 15.

V gave up 5 bases and J gave up 1 base, with 14 bases separating them. The CDR3 has 16 amino acids. Germline V lookup: CDR1 MDHEN, CDR2 SYDVKM. The chain joins TRBV28 to TRBJ2-2, with D possibly being TRBD1 (5 bases). The material sequenced was PBMCs, taken 15 days after the yellow fever booster vaccination. This TCR was recovered from a man aged 25 to 45 who received the YFV17D yellow fever vaccine. CDR3 residues: CASSLYQGQNTGELFF. Written as DNA, the CDR3 is TGTGCCAGCAGTCTTTACCAAGGACAGAACACCGGGGAGCTGTTTTTT.